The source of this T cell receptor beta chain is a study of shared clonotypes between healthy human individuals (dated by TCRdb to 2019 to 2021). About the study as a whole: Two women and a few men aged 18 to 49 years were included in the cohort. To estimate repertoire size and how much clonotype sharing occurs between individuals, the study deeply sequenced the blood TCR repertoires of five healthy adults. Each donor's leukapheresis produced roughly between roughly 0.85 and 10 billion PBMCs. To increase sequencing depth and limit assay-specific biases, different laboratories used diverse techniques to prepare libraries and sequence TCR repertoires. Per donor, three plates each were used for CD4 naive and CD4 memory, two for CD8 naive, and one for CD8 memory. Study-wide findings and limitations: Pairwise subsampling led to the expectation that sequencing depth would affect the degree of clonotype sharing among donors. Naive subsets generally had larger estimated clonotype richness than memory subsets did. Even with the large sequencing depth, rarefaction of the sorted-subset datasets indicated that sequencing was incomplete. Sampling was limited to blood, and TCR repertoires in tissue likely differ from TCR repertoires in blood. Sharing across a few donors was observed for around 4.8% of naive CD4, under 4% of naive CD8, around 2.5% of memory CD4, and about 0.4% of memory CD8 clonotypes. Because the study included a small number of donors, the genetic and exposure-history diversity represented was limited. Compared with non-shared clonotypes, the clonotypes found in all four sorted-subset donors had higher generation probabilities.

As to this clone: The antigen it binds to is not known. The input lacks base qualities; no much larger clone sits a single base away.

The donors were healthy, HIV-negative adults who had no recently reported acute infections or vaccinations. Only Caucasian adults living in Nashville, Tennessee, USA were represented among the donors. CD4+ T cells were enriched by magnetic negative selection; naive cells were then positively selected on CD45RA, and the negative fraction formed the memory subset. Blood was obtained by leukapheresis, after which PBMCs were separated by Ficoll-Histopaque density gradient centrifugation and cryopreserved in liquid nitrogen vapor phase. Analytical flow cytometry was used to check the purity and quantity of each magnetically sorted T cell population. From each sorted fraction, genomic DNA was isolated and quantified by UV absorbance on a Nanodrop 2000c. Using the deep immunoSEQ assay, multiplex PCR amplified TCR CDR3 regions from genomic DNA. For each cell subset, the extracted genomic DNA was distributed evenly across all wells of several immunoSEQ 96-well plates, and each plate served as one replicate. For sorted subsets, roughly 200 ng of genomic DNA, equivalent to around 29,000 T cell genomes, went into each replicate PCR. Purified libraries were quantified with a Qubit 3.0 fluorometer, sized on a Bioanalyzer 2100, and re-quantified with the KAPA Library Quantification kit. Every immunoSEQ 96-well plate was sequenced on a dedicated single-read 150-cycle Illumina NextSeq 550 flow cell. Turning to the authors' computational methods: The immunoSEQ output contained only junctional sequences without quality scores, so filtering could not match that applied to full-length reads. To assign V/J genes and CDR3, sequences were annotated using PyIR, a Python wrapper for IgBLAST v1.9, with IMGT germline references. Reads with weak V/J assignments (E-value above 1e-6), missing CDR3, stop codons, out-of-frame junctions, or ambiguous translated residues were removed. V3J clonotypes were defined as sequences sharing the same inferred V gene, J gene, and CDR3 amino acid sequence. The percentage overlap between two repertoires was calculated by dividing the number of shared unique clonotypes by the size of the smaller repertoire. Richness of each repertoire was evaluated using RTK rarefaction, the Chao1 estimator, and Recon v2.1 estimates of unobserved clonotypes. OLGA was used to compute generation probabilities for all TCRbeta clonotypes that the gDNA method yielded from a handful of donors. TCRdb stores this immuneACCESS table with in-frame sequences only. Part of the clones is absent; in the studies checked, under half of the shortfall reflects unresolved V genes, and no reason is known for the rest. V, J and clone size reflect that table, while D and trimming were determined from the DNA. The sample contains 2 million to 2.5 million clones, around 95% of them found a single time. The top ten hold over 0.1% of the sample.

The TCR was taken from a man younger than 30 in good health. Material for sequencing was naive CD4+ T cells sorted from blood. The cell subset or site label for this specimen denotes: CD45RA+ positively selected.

The sequence in DNA is TGTGCCAGCAGAAACGGACAGGGGAACGAGCAGTACTTC. It translates as CASRNGQGNEQYF. The V and J segments used are TRBV28 and TRBJ2-7; 9 bases in between match TRBD1. According to the germline V gene, CDR1 reads MDHEN and CDR2 reads SYDVKM. The CDR3 covers 13 residues, taking in both the cysteine and the phenylalanine. Solely the CDR3 DNA is kept, with 39 bases framed from the first base. V lost 6 bases and J lost 5 bases, and the count of bases not matched to a germline gene is 5. With the portions outside the CDR3 filled from the reference TRBV28 and TRBJ2-7 genes, the complete variable region becomes DVKVTQSSRYLVKRTGEKVFLECVQDMDHENMFWYRQDPGLGLRLIYFSYDVKMKEKGDIPEGYSVSREKKERFSLILESASTNQTSMYLCASRNGQGNEQYFGPGTRLTVT.